A selection of T cell receptor beta chains follows, all from one sample in a study of T cells after yellow fever vaccination. TCRdb re-analysed the 5' RACE reads in MiXCR, keeping a single row per CDR3 protein. The sample contains approximately 110,000 distinct CDR3 sequences, under 9% of which appear only once. Sample: CD8+ T cells sorted from PBMCs, taken 45 days after the yellow fever booster vaccination. The receptors originated from a man younger than 45 who received the YFV17D yellow fever vaccine. Both conserved end residues are part of each CDR3. The D gene is left open where the match is weak. Clone size is not always given. Where it is, it says once, few, many or a class for expanded clones.

cdr3_nt,cdr3_aa,clone_size,d_call,v_call,j_call
TGTGCCAGCAGCCAAGAAGGGGAACTCTTGGGGGACAATGAGCAGTTCTTC,CASSQEGELLGDNEQFF,NA,NA,TRBV14,TRBJ2-1
TGTGCCAGCGGAGGGGGACACAGCTACGAGCAGTACTTC,CASGGGHSYEQYF,many,NA,TRBV14,TRBJ2-7
TGTGCCAGCAGCCCCCCCAACCCGGCCCTCGAGCAGTACTTC,CASSPPNPALEQYF,many,NA,TRBV7-9,TRBJ2-7
TGTGCCAGCAGCGTAGGTCAGGGGAGTGAAGCTAATGAAAAACTGTTTTTT,CASSVGQGSEANEKLFF,many,NA,TRBV9,TRBJ1-4
TGTGCCAGCAGCCAAGGAACTAGCGGGATCAACGAGCAGTACTTC,CASSQGTSGINEQYF,many,TRBD2,TRBV3-1,TRBJ2-7
TGTGCCAGCACTTCGCTTGAGGACAGGGGTTTAGAGACCCAGTACTTC,CASTSLEDRGLETQYF,NA,TRBD1,TRBV28,TRBJ2-5
TGTGCCAGCAGTTACCGTGTGGGTTCAAATCAGCCCCAGCATTTT,CASSYRVGSNQPQHF,NA,NA,TRBV6-2/TRBV6-3,TRBJ1-5
TGTGCCAGCTCACCCAGGGACAGGGAAGAGACCCAGTACTTC,CASSPRDREETQYF,NA,TRBD1,TRBV18,TRBJ2-5
TGTGCCAGCAGTCCCCCGGGGCTAGCGGGAGCAAATGAGCAGTTCTTC,CASSPPGLAGANEQFF,many,TRBD2,TRBV25-1,TRBJ2-1
TGTGCCAGCAGCGCGTCTGGGGCCAACGTCCTGACTTTC,CASSASGANVLTF,many,NA,TRBV7-6,TRBJ2-6
TGTGCCAGCAGGGGGGGAGTCACCGGGGAGCTGTTTTTT,CASRGGVTGELFF,many,NA,TRBV27,TRBJ2-2
TGTGCCACCAGTGACCGTTATAGCAATCAGCCCCAGCATTTT,CATSDRYSNQPQHF,many,NA,TRBV24-1,TRBJ1-5
TGTGCCAGCAGTTTAGGGACAGGGGAAGCCTACGAGCAGTACTTC,CASSLGTGEAYEQYF,many,TRBD1,TRBV12-3/TRBV12-4,TRBJ2-7
TGTGCCAGCAGCTTCTCCGGGACTAGCGGACACTCCTACAATGAGCAGTTCTTC,CASSFSGTSGHSYNEQFF,many,TRBD2,TRBV7-6,TRBJ2-1
TGCGCCCAACGGCTTGACTACGAGCAGTACTTC,CAQRLDYEQYF,many,NA,TRBV20-1,TRBJ2-7
TGTGCCAGCAGCTCAAGGACGGGAAGCACCGGGGAGCTGTTTTTT,CASSSRTGSTGELFF,few,NA,TRBV5-4,TRBJ2-2
TGTGCCAGCAGTCTGTCGACTAGCATCTACGAGCAGTACTTC,CASSLSTSIYEQYF,NA,TRBD2,TRBV2,TRBJ2-7
TGTGCCAGCAGCCCTGGGACCAACAATGAGCAGTTCTTC,CASSPGTNNEQFF,many,NA,TRBV9,TRBJ2-1
TGTGCCAGCAGCTTTGGGTCCGGGGAGCTGTTTTTT,CASSFGSGELFF,many,NA,TRBV5-6,TRBJ2-2
TGTGCCTGGGCCCCGGAGGGCGACTACTATGGCAATCAGCCCCAGCATTTT,CAWAPEGDYYGNQPQHF,NA,NA,TRBV30,TRBJ1-5
TGTGCCAGCAGCCCCGGGACTAGAGGCACCGGGGAGCTGTTTTTT,CASSPGTRGTGELFF,many,TRBD2,TRBV12-3/TRBV12-4,TRBJ2-2
TGTGCCAGCAGTTATAGGGGGGCTGAAGCTTTCTTT,CASSYRGAEAFF,many,NA,TRBV6-5,TRBJ1-1
TGCAGTGCTCTTACATCTGAGGGATGGTCCAATGAGCAGTTCTTC,CSALTSEGWSNEQFF,many,NA,TRBV20-1,TRBJ2-1
TGTGCCAGCAGTACCAACCGACTAGCGGGATTCTACAATGAGCAGTTCTTC,CASSTNRLAGFYNEQFF,NA,TRBD2,TRBV27,TRBJ2-1
TGTGCCAGCAGTTACTCAAGGGAGGGCGAGCAGTACTTC,CASSYSREGEQYF,many,TRBD2,TRBV6-5,TRBJ2-7
TGTGCCAGCACCTACACTTGGACCGGCCGCGAGACCCAGTACTTC,CASTYTWTGRETQYF,few,NA,TRBV6-2/TRBV6-3,TRBJ2-5
TGTGCCAGCAGCTTAGTGGGACAGGGTAAAGATGAGCAGTTCTTC,CASSLVGQGKDEQFF,NA,TRBD1,TRBV7-9,TRBJ2-1
TGTGCCAGCAGCCAAGAGCAGGGGCTGGGCACTGAAGCTTTCTTT,CASSQEQGLGTEAFF,NA,NA,TRBV14,TRBJ1-1
TGCACCGTATCTGGGATTAGCTACACCTTC,CTVSGISYTF,NA,NA,TRBV29-1,TRBJ1-2
TGTGCCAGCAGCCCCAAAGTTGGGCGGGAGATGGATCAAGAGACCCAGTACTTC,CASSPKVGREMDQETQYF,NA,TRBD2,TRBV11-1,TRBJ2-5
TGTGCCAGCAGTCAAACTCAGGGACGGGAGACCCAGTACTTC,CASSQTQGRETQYF,many,NA,TRBV6-2/TRBV6-3,TRBJ2-5
TGTGCCAGCAGTTCAGGTGCAACTAATGAAAAACTGTTTTTT,CASSSGATNEKLFF,NA,NA,TRBV6-5,TRBJ1-4
TGTGCCAGTAGTGGGGATGCGGTGAATGAGCAGTTCTTC,CASSGDAVNEQFF,many,NA,TRBV19,TRBJ2-1
TGTGCCAGCAGCTTAGAAGGCGAGAGCCCGAACACTGAAGCTTTCTTT,CASSLEGESPNTEAFF,NA,NA,TRBV7-9,TRBJ1-1
TGTGCCAGTAGTATAGACGAGCAGACGCAGTATTTT,CASSIDEQTQYF,few,NA,TRBV19,TRBJ2-3